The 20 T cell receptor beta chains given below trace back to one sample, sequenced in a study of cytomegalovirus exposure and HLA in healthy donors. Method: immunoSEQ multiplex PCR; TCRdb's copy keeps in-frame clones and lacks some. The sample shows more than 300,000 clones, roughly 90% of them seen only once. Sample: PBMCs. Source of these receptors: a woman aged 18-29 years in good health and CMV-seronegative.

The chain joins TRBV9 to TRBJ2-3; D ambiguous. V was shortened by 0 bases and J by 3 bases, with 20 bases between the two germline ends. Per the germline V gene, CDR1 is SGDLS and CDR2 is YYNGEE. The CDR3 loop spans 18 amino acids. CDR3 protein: CASSVVAHTSFGTDTQYF. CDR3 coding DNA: TGTGCCAGCAGCGTAGTAGCCCATACCAGCTTCGGGACAGATACGCAGTATTTT.

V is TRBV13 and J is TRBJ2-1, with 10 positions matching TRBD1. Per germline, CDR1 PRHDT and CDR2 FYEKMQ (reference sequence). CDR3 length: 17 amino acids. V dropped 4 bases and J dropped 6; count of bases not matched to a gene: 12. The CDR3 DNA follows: TGTGCCAGCAGCTGCGCCCTCCTGGGACAGGGGTTCAATGAGCAGTTCTTC. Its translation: CASSCALLGQGFNEQFF. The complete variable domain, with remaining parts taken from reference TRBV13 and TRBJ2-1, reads AAGVIQSPRHLIKEKRETATLKCYPIPRHDTVYWYQQGPGQDPQFLISFYEKMQSDKGSIPDRFSAQQFSDYHSELNMSSLELGDSALYFCASSCALLGQGFNEQFFGPGTRLTVL.

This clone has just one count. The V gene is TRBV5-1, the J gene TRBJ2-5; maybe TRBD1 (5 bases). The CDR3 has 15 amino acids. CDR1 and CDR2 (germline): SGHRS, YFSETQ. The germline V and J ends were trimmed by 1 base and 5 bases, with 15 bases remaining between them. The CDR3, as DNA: TGCGCCAGCAGCTTGTACAGGCGGTTGCACGAGACCCAGTACTTC. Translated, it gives CASSLYRRLHETQYF.

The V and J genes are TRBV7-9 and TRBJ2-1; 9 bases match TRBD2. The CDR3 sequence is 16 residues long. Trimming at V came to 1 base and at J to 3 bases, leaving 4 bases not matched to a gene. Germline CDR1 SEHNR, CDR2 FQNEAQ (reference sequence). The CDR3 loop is CASSLVAGGDYNEQFF. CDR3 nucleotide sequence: TGTGCCAGCAGCTTAGTGGCGGGAGGGGACTACAATGAGCAGTTCTTC.

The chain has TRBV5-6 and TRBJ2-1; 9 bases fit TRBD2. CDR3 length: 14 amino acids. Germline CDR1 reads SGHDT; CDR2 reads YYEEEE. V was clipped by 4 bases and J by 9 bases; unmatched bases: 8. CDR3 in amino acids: CASSPPGLAFEQFF. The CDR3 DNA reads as TGTGCCAGCAGCCCTCCGGGACTAGCATTTGAGCAGTTCTTC.

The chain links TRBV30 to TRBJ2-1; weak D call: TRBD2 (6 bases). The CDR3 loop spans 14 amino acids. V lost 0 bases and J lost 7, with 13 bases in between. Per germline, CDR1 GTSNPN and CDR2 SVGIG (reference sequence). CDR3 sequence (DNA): TGTGCCTGGAGTGTATTAACTAGCTGGAATGAGCAGTTCTTC. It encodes CAWSVLTSWNEQFF.

The CDR3 nucleotides are TGTGCCAGCAGTGCCGGACAGGGGGCGACCGGGGAGCTGTTTTTT. It yields the protein CASSAGQGATGELFF. This chain uses TRBV2 with TRBJ2-2, with 11 bases identical to TRBD1. The CDR3 contains 15 residues. With 4 bases clipped from V and 5 bases from J, the junction kept 3 bases outside the gene matches. Germline CDR1 is SNHLY and CDR2 is FYNNEI.

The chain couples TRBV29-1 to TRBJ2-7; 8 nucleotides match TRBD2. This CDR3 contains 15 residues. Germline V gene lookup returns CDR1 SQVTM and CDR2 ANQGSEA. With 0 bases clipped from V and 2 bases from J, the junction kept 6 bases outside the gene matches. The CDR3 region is CSVEDLRGGAYEQYF. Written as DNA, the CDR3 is TGCAGCGTTGAAGATCTCCGGGGGGGAGCCTACGAGCAGTACTTC.

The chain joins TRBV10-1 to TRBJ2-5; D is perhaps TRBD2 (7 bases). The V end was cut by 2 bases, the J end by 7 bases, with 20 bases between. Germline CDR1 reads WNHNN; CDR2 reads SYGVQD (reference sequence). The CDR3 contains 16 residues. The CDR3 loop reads CASSEGLGGPLGTQYF. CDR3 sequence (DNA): TGCGCCAGCAGTGAGGGCCTCGGGGGGCCTCTGGGGACCCAGTACTTC.

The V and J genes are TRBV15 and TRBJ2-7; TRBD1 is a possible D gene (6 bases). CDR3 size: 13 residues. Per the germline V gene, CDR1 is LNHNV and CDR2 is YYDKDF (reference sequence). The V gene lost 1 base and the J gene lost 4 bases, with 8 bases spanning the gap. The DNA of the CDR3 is TGTGCCACCAGCAGAGCGGACAGATACGAGCAGTACTTC. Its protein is CATSRADRYEQYF.

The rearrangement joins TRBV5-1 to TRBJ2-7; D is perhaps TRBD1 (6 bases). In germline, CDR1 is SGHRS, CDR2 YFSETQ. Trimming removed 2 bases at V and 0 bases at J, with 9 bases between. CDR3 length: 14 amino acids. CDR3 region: CASSFRRGSYEQYF. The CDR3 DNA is TGCGCCAGCAGCTTCCGCAGGGGCTCCTACGAGCAGTACTTC. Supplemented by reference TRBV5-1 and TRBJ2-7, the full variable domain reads KAGVTQTPRYLIKTRGQQVTLSCSPISGHRSVSWYQQTPGQGLQFLFEYFSETQRNKGNFPGRFSGRQFSNSRSEMNVSTLELGDSALYLCASSFRRGSYEQYFGPGTRLTVT.

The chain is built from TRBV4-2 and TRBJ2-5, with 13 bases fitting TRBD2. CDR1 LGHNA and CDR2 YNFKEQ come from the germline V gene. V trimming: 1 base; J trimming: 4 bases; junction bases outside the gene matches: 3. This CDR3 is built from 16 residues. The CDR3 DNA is TGTGCCAGCAGCCAAGGACTAGCGGGAGGTTCAGAGACCCAGTACTTC. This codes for CASSQGLAGGSETQYF.

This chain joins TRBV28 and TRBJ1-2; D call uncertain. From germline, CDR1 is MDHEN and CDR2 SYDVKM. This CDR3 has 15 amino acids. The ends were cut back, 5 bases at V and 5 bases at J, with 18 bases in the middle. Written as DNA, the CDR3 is TGTGCCAGCAGTACTCCTCTCATGGTCTTATATGGCTACACCTTC. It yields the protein CASSTPLMVLYGYTF.

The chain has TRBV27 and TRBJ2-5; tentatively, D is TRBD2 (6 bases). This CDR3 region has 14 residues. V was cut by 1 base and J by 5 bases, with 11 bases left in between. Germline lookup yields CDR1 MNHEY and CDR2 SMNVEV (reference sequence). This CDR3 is CASSLLAGMETQYF. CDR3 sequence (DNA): TGTGCCAGCAGTTTATTGGCGGGGATGGAGACCCAGTACTTC.

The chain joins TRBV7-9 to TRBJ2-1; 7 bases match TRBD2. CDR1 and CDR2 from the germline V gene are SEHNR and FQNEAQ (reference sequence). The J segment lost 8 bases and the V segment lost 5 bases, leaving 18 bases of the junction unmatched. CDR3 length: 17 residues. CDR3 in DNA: TGTGCCAGCAGCCCGACCAAAGGACTAGTCCCACGGGATGAGCAGTTCTTC. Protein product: CASSPTKGLVPRDEQFF.

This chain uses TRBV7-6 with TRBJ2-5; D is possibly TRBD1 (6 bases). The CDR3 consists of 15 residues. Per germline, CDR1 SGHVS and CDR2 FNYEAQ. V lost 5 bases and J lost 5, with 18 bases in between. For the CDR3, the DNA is TGTGCCAGCAGCGCCGTCTTACTCCAGGGGGAGACCCAGTACTTC. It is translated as CASSAVLLQGETQYF.

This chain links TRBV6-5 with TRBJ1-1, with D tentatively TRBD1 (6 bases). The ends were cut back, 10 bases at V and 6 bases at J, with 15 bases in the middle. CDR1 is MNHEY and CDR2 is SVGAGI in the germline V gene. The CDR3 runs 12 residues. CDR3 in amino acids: CATKRGRAEAFF. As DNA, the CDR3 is TGTGCCACTAAGCGGGGGCGCGCTGAAGCTTTCTTT.

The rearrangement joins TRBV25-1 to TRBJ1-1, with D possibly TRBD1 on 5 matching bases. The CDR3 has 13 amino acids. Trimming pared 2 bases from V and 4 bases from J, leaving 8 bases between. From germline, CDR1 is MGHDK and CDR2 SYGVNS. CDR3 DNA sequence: TGTGCCAGCAGTGAAGTAAGGGGCACTGAAGCTTTCTTT. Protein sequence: CASSEVRGTEAFF.

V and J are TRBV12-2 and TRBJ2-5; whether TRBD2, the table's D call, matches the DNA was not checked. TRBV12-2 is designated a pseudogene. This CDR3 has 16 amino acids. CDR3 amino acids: CASRLASGRARETQYF. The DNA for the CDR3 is TGTGCAAGTCGCTTAGCTAGCGGGAGGGCCCGTGAGACCCAGTACTTC.

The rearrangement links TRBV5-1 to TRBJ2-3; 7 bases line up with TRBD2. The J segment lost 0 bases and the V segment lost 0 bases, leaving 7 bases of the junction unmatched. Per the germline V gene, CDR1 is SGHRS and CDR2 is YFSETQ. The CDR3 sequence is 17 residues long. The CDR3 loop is CASSLATGGSSTDTQYF. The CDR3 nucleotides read TGCGCCAGCAGCTTGGCGACGGGAGGCTCTAGCACAGATACGCAGTATTTT.